The next 28 T cell receptor beta chains were all read from a single sample in a study of T cell responses to AZD1222 COVID-19 vaccine. Sequenced by immunoSEQ multiplex PCR; TCRdb stores in-frame clones only, minus some. The sample shows tens of thousands of clones, 70% to 90% of them seen only once. The input for sequencing was peripheral blood, taken on day 0 of AZD1222 vaccination. The receptors were sampled from an adult in good health.

This clone turned up a few times. This chain connects TRBV24-1 to TRBJ2-5, with 7 bases matching TRBD1. V shed 4 bases, J shed 5 bases, and the junction held 9 bases outside the gene matches. This CDR3 is built from 15 residues. Germline V gives CDR1 KGHDR, CDR2 SFDVKD. The CDR3 sequence is CATSDPTGKVETQYF. The CDR3 nucleotides are TGTGCCACCAGTGACCCGACAGGGAAGGTCGAGACCCAGTACTTC.

The chain joins TRBV6-5 to TRBJ1-2; unclear D gene. The ends were cut back, 6 bases at V and 0 bases at J, with 11 bases in the middle. Germline V gene sequence: CDR1 MNHEY, CDR2 SVGAGI. The CDR3 runs to 14 residues. This CDR3 is CASSPVPTNYGYTF. The DNA of the CDR3 is TGTGCCAGCAGCCCGGTCCCCACTAACTATGGCTACACCTTC.

The J gene is TRBJ1-1, the V gene TRBV12-3 or TRBV12-4, with 8 bases fitting TRBD1. The CDR3 loop spans 13 amino acids. After removal of 6 bases from V and 4 bases from J, the junction contained 4 bases not matched to a gene. CDR3 loop: CASRDRVGTEAFF. The CDR3, as DNA: TGTGCCAGCAGGGACAGGGTCGGCACTGAAGCTTTCTTT.

This chain's CDR3 is CASSQDRRGPMDEQFF. The CDR3 DNA reads TGCGCCAGCAGCCAAGATAGGAGGGGGCCAATGGATGAGCAGTTCTTC. V and J are TRBV4-3 and TRBJ2-1; D is perhaps TRBD1 (7 bases). The CDR3 runs 16 residues. The germline CDR1 and CDR2 sequences are LGHNA and YSLEER. With 0 bases removed from V and 8 bases from J, the gap between germline ends came to 17 bases.

The genes are TRBV10-3 and TRBJ2-1, with 8 bases fitting TRBD1. The CDR3 has 15 residues. Germline V gene data show CDR1 as ENHRY and CDR2 as SYGVKD. The V segment lost 2 bases and the J segment 4 bases; nucleotides outside the gene matches: 4. Here the CDR3 reads CAISEQGAAYNEQFF. The CDR3 DNA reads as TGTGCCATCAGTGAGCAGGGGGCCGCTTACAATGAGCAGTTCTTC.

The V call is TRBV6-1, the J call TRBJ2-1; 8 bases agree with TRBD2. The length of the CDR3 is 15 residues. With 3 bases clipped from V and 6 bases from J, the junction kept 7 bases outside the gene matches. Germline V gene sequence: CDR1 MNHNS, CDR2 SASEGT. The CDR3 DNA reads as TGTGCCAGCAGTGACCCAGCGGGAGTAATCAATGAGCAGTTCTTC. Amino acids: CASSDPAGVINEQFF.

The sample holds one count of this clone. This chain uses TRBV5-1 with TRBJ1-2; D call uncertain. V shed 3 bases and J shed 2 bases, with 11 bases lying between them. Per the germline V gene, CDR1 is SGHRS and CDR2 is YFSETQ. The CDR3 runs to 14 residues. The CDR3 DNA is TGCGCCAGCAGCTCCACACAAGCAAACTATGGCTACACCTTC. Protein sequence: CASSSTQANYGYTF.

The chain combines TRBV6-2 or TRBV6-3 with TRBJ1-5; D unresolved. Trimming cost V 6 bases and J 0 bases, with 15 bases left between them. CDR3 length: 16 amino acids. Germline values: CDR1 MNHEY, CDR2 SVGEGT. CDR3 coding DNA: TGTGCCAGCAGCCCTGGGTCTTCCTTTAGCAATCAGCCCCAGCATTTT. Translated, it gives CASSPGSSFSNQPQHF.

The CDR3 region has the DNA TGTGCCAGCTCACCACAAATGGGACAGGGTAAAGAGACCCAGTACTTC. Residues: CASSPQMGQGKETQYF. The chain links TRBV18 to TRBJ2-5, with 9 bases that match TRBD1. The CDR3 consists of 16 residues. V trimming: 1 base; J trimming: 3 bases; junction bases outside the gene matches: 6. Germline V gene sequence: CDR1 KGHSH, CDR2 LQKENI. The variable domain in full, with the rest retrieved from reference TRBV18 and TRBJ2-5, is NAGVMQNPRHLVRRRGQEARLRCSPMKGHSHVYWYRQLPEEGLKFMVYLQKENIIDESGMPKERFSAEFPKEGPSILRIQQVVRGDSAAYFCASSPQMGQGKETQYFGPGTRLLVL.

This sequence joins TRBV5-4 and TRBJ1-3; TRBD1 might be the D (6 bases). The CDR3 spans 12 residues. Germline V gene sequence: CDR1 SGHNT, CDR2 YYREEE (reference sequence). Trimming took 7 bases from V and 3 from J, leaving 8 bases between them. CDR3 sequence: CASGTSGNTIYF. In DNA, the CDR3 is TGTGCCAGCGGGACAAGTGGAAACACCATATATTTT.

This chain uses TRBV4-2 with TRBJ2-7, with D hard to call. This CDR3 comprises 16 residues. Germline CDR1 and CDR2: LGHNA and YNFKEQ. Trimming left V 1 base short and J 6 bases short, with 19 bases between. The CDR3 nucleotides read TGTGCCAGCAGCCAAGTTGGTGGACCCACCCCTGGCGAGCAGTACTTC. Residues: CASSQVGGPTPGEQYF.

This chain uses TRBV6-5 with TRBJ2-1, with 7 bases matching TRBD2. There are 14 residues in the CDR3. Germline-derived CDR1 and CDR2 are MNHEY and SVGAGI. The junction had 9 bases not matched to a gene; V was cut back by 11 bases and J by 2 bases. CDR3: CASRNGGTYNEQFF. CDR3 nucleotides: TGTGCCTCGAGAAACGGGGGGACCTACAATGAGCAGTTCTTC.

V and J are TRBV7-2 and TRBJ2-3; 8 bases line up with TRBD2. Unmatched junction bases numbered 8, after V lost 7 bases and J lost 2 bases. The CDR3 consists of 15 residues. The germline V gene has CDR1 SGHTA and CDR2 FQGNSA. CDR3 sequence reads: CASTGGGSNTDTQYF. The CDR3 DNA sequence: TGTGCCAGCACCGGGGGGGGCTCAAACACAGATACGCAGTATTTT.

The genes are TRBV4-2 and TRBJ2-7, with D possibly matching TRBD1 (6 bases). The CDR3 covers 13 residues. Trimming took 5 bases from V and 0 from J, leaving 8 bases between them. CDR1 and CDR2 (germline): LGHNA, YNFKEQ. CDR3 sequence (DNA): TGTGCCAGCAGCGGGGGCAGCTCCTACGAGCAGTACTTC. Translating gives CASSGGSSYEQYF.

The chain joins TRBV18 to TRBJ2-3; 9 bases fit TRBD2. The CDR3 covers 14 residues. V was pared by 3 bases and J by 5 bases, with 3 bases of the junction left unmatched. Looked up from germline, CDR1 is KGHSH and CDR2 is LQKENI. DNA of the CDR3: TGTGCCAGCTCACCGCGGGGGGGCGGAGATACGCAGTATTTT. Its translation is CASSPRGGGDTQYF.

The chain couples TRBV9 to TRBJ2-7; the match to TRBD2 covers 7 bases. In germline, CDR1 is SGDLS, CDR2 YYNGEE. V shed 4 bases and J 7 bases; nucleotides not matched to a gene: 11. There are 14 residues in the CDR3. CDR3 DNA: TGTGCCAGCAGCATACTAAGCGGGACGGGAGAGCAGTACTTC. This sequence encodes CASSILSGTGEQYF.

In nucleotides, the CDR3 is TGTGCCAGCAGCAAAGCCGCTTCAGGGGAGAATTCACCCCTCCACTTT. It codes for CASSKAASGENSPLHF. The chain joins TRBV21-1 to TRBJ1-6; no check of the table's D call, TRBD1, against the DNA was made. TRBV21-1 is recorded as a pseudogene. The CDR3 consists of 16 residues.

J is TRBJ1-3 and V is TRBV6-7; 7 bases match TRBD1. TRBV6-7 is marked as an open reading frame, function uncertain. V shed 1 base and J 0 bases; nucleotides not matched to a gene: 3. The CDR3 is 16 residues long. This chain's CDR3 is CASSYFGTDSGNTIYF. The CDR3 region has the DNA TGTGCCAGCAGTTACTTCGGGACAGACTCTGGAAACACCATATATTTT.

The chain couples TRBV6-6 to TRBJ2-5, with a possible D match to TRBD1 (6 bases). Germline V gene data show CDR1 as MNHNY and CDR2 as SVGAGI (reference sequence). There are 14 residues in the CDR3. V was trimmed by 0 bases and J by 5 bases, leaving 10 bases between them. In DNA, the CDR3 is TGTGCCAGCAGTTACTCACAGGGTACGGAGACCCAGTACTTC. Protein sequence: CASSYSQGTETQYF.

This chain connects TRBV28 to TRBJ1-5, with 10 bases that match TRBD1. CDR1 MDHEN and CDR2 SYDVKM come from the germline V gene. The CDR3 is made up of 17 amino acids. With 5 bases clipped from V and 7 bases from J, the junction kept 14 bases outside the gene matches. The CDR3 loop is CASSVWGTGVFKQPQHF. CDR3 DNA: TGTGCCAGCAGTGTGTGGGGGACAGGGGTTTTTAAGCAGCCCCAGCATTTT.

The V gene is TRBV7-2, the J gene TRBJ2-7; D gene uncertain. The germline CDR1 and CDR2 sequences are SGHTA and FQGNSA. The CDR3 contains 14 residues. V was cut by 1 base and J by 3 bases, with 10 bases left in between. The CDR3 is CASSLGLVLYEQYF. CDR3 bases: TGTGCCAGCAGCTTAGGACTGGTCCTCTACGAGCAGTACTTC.

The chain employs TRBV6-5 and TRBJ1-6; 8 bases align to TRBD1. The CDR3 length is 16 residues. After removal of 2 bases from V and 8 bases from J, the junction contained 8 bases not matched to a gene. Germline V gene data show CDR1 as MNHEY and CDR2 as SVGAGI. Here the CDR3 DNA reads TGTGCCAGCAGTTACGGCCTCGACAGGGGATATTCACCCCTCCACTTT. This translates into CASSYGLDRGYSPLHF.

This clone turned up a few times. This chain connects TRBV12-5 to TRBJ2-3; 10 bases are shared with TRBD2. Germline assignment: CDR1 LGHNT and CDR2 FRNRAP. The CDR3 runs 18 residues. V dropped 2 bases and J dropped 5; count of bases not matched to a gene: 13. The CDR3 region is CASGLSPGAGGPVDTQYF. In DNA, the CDR3 is TGTGCTAGTGGTTTGTCCCCCGGAGCGGGGGGGCCCGTAGATACGCAGTATTTT.

The V call is TRBV12-3 or TRBV12-4, the J call TRBJ1-3; TRBD1 is a possible D gene (6 bases). Trimming removed 6 bases at V and 8 bases at J, with 14 bases between. This CDR3 has 13 residues. CDR3 region: CASRNTGLDTIYF. The CDR3 nucleotides are TGTGCCAGCAGGAATACAGGGCTCGACACCATATATTTT.

The chain uses TRBV4-3 and TRBJ2-3, with 8 bases that match TRBD2. V was pared by 4 bases and J by 7 bases, with 10 bases of the junction left unmatched. The germline gives CDR1 LGHNA, CDR2 YSLEER. The CDR3 covers 15 residues. As DNA, the CDR3 is TGCGCCAGCAGCCCCCTCAGCGGGGGCGGAAATACGCAGTATTTT. It specifies CASSPLSGGGNTQYF.

The chain couples TRBV18 to TRBJ1-1; 7 positions match TRBD1. This CDR3 region has 16 residues. The trim removed 4 bases at V and 1 base at J, leaving 9 bases unmatched. From germline, CDR1 is KGHSH and CDR2 LQKENI. The CDR3 sequence: CASSLTRGYGNTEAFF. For the CDR3, the DNA is TGTGCCAGCTCACTAACCAGGGGGTATGGGAACACTGAAGCTTTCTTT.

J is TRBJ1-2 and V is TRBV5-1; unclear D gene. Trimming shortened V by 0 bases and J by 8 bases, and 11 bases separated the two germline ends. This CDR3 contains 13 residues. CDR1 and CDR2 from the germline V gene are SGHRS and YFSETQ. DNA of the CDR3: TGCGCCAGCAGCTTGGTCCCGGGCGGGGGCTACACCTTC. This gives the protein CASSLVPGGGYTF. The variable domain in full, completed from reference TRBV5-1 and TRBJ1-2, reads KAGVTQTPRYLIKTRGQQVTLSCSPISGHRSVSWYQQTPGQGLQFLFEYFSETQRNKGNFPGRFSGRQFSNSRSEMNVSTLELGDSALYLCASSLVPGGGYTFGSGTRLTVV.

The genes are TRBV4-1 and TRBJ1-1; the D gene is possibly TRBD1 (6 bases). With 4 bases removed from V and 1 base from J, the gap between germline ends came to 7 bases. This CDR3 has 13 amino acids. The germline gives CDR1 MGHRA, CDR2 YSYEKL. CDR3 in DNA: TGCGCCAGCAGCCTGGGGGCGAACACTGAAGCTTTCTTT. Translating gives CASSLGANTEAFF.